This TCR beta chain was profiled in a study of OX40 agonist ivuxolimab in advanced cancers. Study-level results: At 0.1 to 3.0 mg/kg, clonal expansion of CD4+ and CD8+ blood T cells had occurred by week 6.

A word on this clone: Its matching antigen is unknown.

Only in-frame clones appear in the TCRdb table, and some are missing; sequencing was by immunoSEQ multiplex PCR. The table lists about 66,000 clones, roughly nine tenths of them singletons. CDR1 SGDLS and CDR2 YYNGEE come from the germline V gene. Trimming removed 4 bases at V and 7 bases at J, with 18 bases between. The CDR3 loop spans 15 amino acids. The sample in question was CD4+ or CD8+ T cells sorted from blood, obtained in a trial of the OX40 agonist ivuxolimab. The clonotype comes from an adult with an advanced solid tumor such as melanoma, head and neck, liver or kidney cancer. V is TRBV9 and J is TRBJ1-5; possibly TRBD1 for D (5 bases). CDR3 sequence: CASSPYSGLGQPQHF. DNA of the CDR3: TGTGCCAGCAGCCCTTATTCAGGGTTAGGGCAGCCCCAGCATTTT.